This entry concerns a single TCR beta chain. Its recognized antigen is unknown. Per-base qualities were not stored, and no clone one base away is much larger. Using the deep immunoSEQ assay, TCR CDR3 regions were amplified from genomic DNA by multiplex PCR. Extracted genomic DNA from each cell subset was distributed evenly across all wells of several immunoSEQ 96-well plates, and each plate was treated as a replicate. Each replicate PCR for sorted subsets received around 210 ng genomic DNA, equal to about 30,000 T cell genomes. The purified libraries were quantified using a Qubit 3.0 fluorometer, sized with a Bioanalyzer 2100, and then quantified again using the KAPA Library Quantification kit. Each immunoSEQ 96-well plate was sequenced on its own single-read 150-cycle Illumina NextSeq 550 flow cell. For the original study's pipeline: Because the immunoSEQ output included only junctional sequences and no quality scores, the filtering could not be the same as the filtering used for full-length reads. Sequences were annotated with PyIR, a Python wrapper for IgBLAST v1.9, using IMGT germline references to assign V/J genes and CDR3. Any read was removed if the V/J assignment was weak (E-value above 1e-6), the CDR3 was missing, or the read contained stop codons, out-of-frame junctions, or ambiguous translated residues. V3J clonotypes were defined as sequences sharing an identical inferred V gene, J gene, and CDR3 amino acid sequence. To compute the percentage overlap between repertoires, the number of shared unique clonotypes was divided by the size of the smaller repertoire. Three approaches were used to assess repertoire richness: RTK rarefaction, the Chao1 estimator, and Recon v2.1 estimates of unobserved clonotypes. For all TCRbeta clonotypes obtained by the gDNA method from a handful of donors, generation probabilities were computed with OLGA. This immuneACCESS table, as held by TCRdb, lists in-frame sequences with V and J called but not all clones. Of the missing ones, under half trace to an unresolved V gene in checked studies; the others have no known cause. D and trimming come from the DNA, and the V and J calls and clone size come from that table. Here the sample has about 580,000 clones; roughly 98% occur a single time. Approximately 0.3% of the sample is held by the ten biggest clonotypes.

CD8 naive samples were obtained by positive selection for CCR7 among CD45RO-negative cells, yielding a CD45RA+CCR7+ population from which TemRA cells were excluded. Donors were healthy HIV-negative adults with no recently reported acute infections or vaccinations. Only Caucasian adults living in Nashville, Tennessee, USA were represented among the donors. Blood was obtained by leukapheresis, after which PBMCs were separated by Ficoll-Histopaque density gradient centrifugation and cryopreserved in liquid nitrogen vapor phase. Purity and quantity of every magnetically sorted T cell population were checked by analytical flow cytometry. Each sorted fraction had its genomic DNA isolated and then quantified by UV absorbance on a Nanodrop 2000c. This sample is drawn from a study of shared clonotypes between healthy human individuals (dated by TCRdb to 2020 to 2021). General notes on the study: A couple of women and three men aged 18 to 49 years were included in the cohort. Between about 0.85 and 9.5 billion PBMCs per donor were obtained by leukapheresis. Per donor, three plates each were used for CD4 naive and CD4 memory, two for CD8 naive, and one for CD8 memory. To estimate repertoire size and how much clonotypes are shared between individuals, the study performed deep sequencing of blood TCR repertoires from a handful of healthy adults. To increase sequencing depth and limit assay-specific biases, TCR repertoire library preparation and sequencing were carried out by different laboratories using diverse techniques. Points the paper makes about the study in general: Rarefaction of sorted-subset datasets indicated incomplete sequencing despite the large sequencing depth. The small number of donors limited the genetic and exposure-history diversity represented. Pairwise subsampling led to the expectation that sequencing depth would affect the degree of clonotype sharing among donors. Sampling was restricted to blood, and TCR repertoires in tissue are likely to differ from TCR repertoires in blood. Naive subsets generally had larger estimated clonotype richness than memory subsets did. Clonotypes shared by all four sorted-subset donors showed higher generation probabilities than non-shared clonotypes. When a handful of donors were compared, the shared fraction of clonotypes was about 5.4% for naive CD4, roughly 3.3% for naive CD8, 2% to 2.5% for memory CD4, and around 0.37% for memory CD8.

The CDR3 runs 14 amino acids, cysteine and phenylalanine included. The read is trimmed to its CDR3 DNA, 42 bases read in frame from base 1. The germline V gene yields MRHNA for CDR1 and SNTAGT for CDR2. Trimming removed 2 bases from V and 2 bases from J, leaving 9 bases between the germline ends. The receptor chain draws on TRBV6-4 and TRBJ1-1; a confident D gene designation cannot be given. The clonotype comes from a young man in good health. The sequenced sample was naive CD8+ T cells sorted from blood. The cell subset or site tag for this specimen amounts to: CD45RA+CCR7+. The encoded CDR3 is CASSDTADNTEAFF. In nucleotides, the sequence is TGTGCCAGCAGTGACACGGCCGATAACACTGAAGCTTTCTTT.